The 16 T cell receptor beta chains below come from one sample, sequenced in a study of T cell responses to AZD1222 COVID-19 vaccine. This table comes from immunoSEQ multiplex PCR, and its TCRdb copy is limited to in-frame clones, with some not included. The table records 150,000 or so clones, about nine tenths of them present only once. The sample was peripheral blood, taken on day 0 of MenACWY control vaccination. Receptors originate from an adult in good health.

V is TRBV15 and J is TRBJ2-7, with unresolved D. The CDR3 sequence is 13 residues long. CDR1 is LNHNV, CDR2 YYDKDF, per germline (reference sequence). V lost 1 base and J lost 7, with 11 bases in between. As DNA, the CDR3 is TGTGCCACCAGCAGAGCCCTTGGGGAAGAGCAGTACGTC. It specifies CATSRALGEEQYV.

The chain combines TRBV7-3 with TRBJ2-3, with 14 bases identical to TRBD2. The V and J ends lost 3 bases and 5 bases, in that order; junction bases with no gene match: 7. Germline lookup yields CDR1 SGHTA and CDR2 FQGTGA. CDR3 length: 17 residues. The CDR3: CASSFIGTSGRLDTQYF. CDR3 sequence (DNA): TGTGCCAGCAGCTTCATCGGGACTAGCGGGAGATTAGATACGCAGTATTTT.

The V gene is TRBV7-8, the J gene TRBJ1-2; TRBD1 is a possible D gene (5 bases). V lost 1 base and J lost 4, with 7 bases in between. Germline V lookup: CDR1 SGHVS, CDR2 FQNEAQ. This CDR3 region has 13 residues. CDR3 nucleotide sequence: TGTGCCAGCAGCTTAGGACAGATCTATGGCTACACCTTC. As protein: CASSLGQIYGYTF.

J is TRBJ2-5 and V is TRBV6-5; D uncertain. Germline V CDR1 and CDR2: MNHEY, SVGAGI. This CDR3 comprises 13 residues. The V gene lost 2 bases and the J gene lost 4 bases, with 8 bases spanning the gap. CDR3 amino acids: CASSYEWRETQYF. The CDR3 region has the DNA TGTGCCAGCAGTTACGAGTGGAGAGAGACCCAGTACTTC.

This sequence joins TRBV2 and TRBJ1-5; D remains ambiguous. The CDR3 contains 16 residues. V lost 3 bases to trimming and J lost 0 bases, with 12 bases between them. Germline V gives CDR1 SNHLY, CDR2 FYNNEI. CDR3 residues: CASSEETVYSNQPQHF. In DNA form, the CDR3 reads TGTGCCAGCAGTGAGGAAACGGTCTATAGCAATCAGCCCCAGCATTTT.

V usage is TRBV5-4 and J usage is TRBJ1-1; D not resolved. Per germline, CDR1 SGHNT and CDR2 YYREEE (reference sequence). Trimming cost V 2 bases and J 3 bases, with 8 bases left between them. This CDR3 has 13 amino acids. The CDR3 loop is CASSFGRDTEAFF. DNA of the CDR3: TGTGCCAGCAGCTTTGGGAGGGACACTGAAGCTTTCTTT.

The V gene is TRBV7-9, the J gene TRBJ1-2; tentatively, D is TRBD1 (5 bases). This CDR3 contains 15 residues. Germline-derived CDR1 and CDR2 are SEHNR and FQNEAQ (reference sequence). Between the trimmed V and J ends, which lost 2 bases and 5 bases, there was a span of 15 bases. The CDR3 is CASSLQGFLEYGYTF. The CDR3 DNA follows: TGTGCCAGCAGCTTACAGGGTTTTTTAGAGTATGGCTACACCTTC.

This clone turned up a few times. The chain couples TRBV4-1 to TRBJ2-7; TRBD2 might be the D (6 bases). The CDR3 length is 15 residues. The V gene lost 5 bases and the J gene lost 4 bases, with 18 bases spanning the gap. CDR1 and CDR2 from the germline V gene are MGHRA and YSYEKL. CDR3 sequence reads: CASSSLFRGSYEQYV. CDR3 nucleotide sequence: TGCGCCAGCAGCTCCTTATTCCGGGGGTCTTACGAGCAGTACGTC.

The rearrangement joins TRBV20-1 to TRBJ1-2, with D unclear. Germline V gives CDR1 DFQATT, CDR2 SNEGSKA (reference sequence). V lost 3 bases to trimming and J lost 8 bases, with 16 bases between them. The CDR3 loop spans 13 amino acids. The chain's CDR3 is CSASLGVALGYTF. As DNA, the CDR3 is TGCAGTGCTAGTCTTGGGGTAGCCTTAGGCTACACCTTC.

In nucleotides, the CDR3 is TGTGCCAGCAGATCCACAGATGCTAGCAATCAGCCCCAGCATTTT. This codes for CASRSTDASNQPQHF. V usage is TRBV6-5 and J usage is TRBJ1-5; D is ambiguous. Germline V gives CDR1 MNHEY, CDR2 SVGAGI. V was shortened by 6 bases and J by 0 bases, with 12 bases between the two germline ends. There are 15 residues in the CDR3.

V gene TRBV3-1 (or the pseudogene TRBV3-2) combines with J gene TRBJ1-5, with D hard to call. Trimming shortened V by 6 bases and J by 5 bases, and 5 bases separated the two germline ends. Per germline, CDR1 LGHDT and CDR2 YNNKEL (reference sequence). The CDR3 is 11 amino acids. This CDR3 is CASRVDQPQHF. The CDR3 DNA sequence: TGTGCCAGCAGGGTAGATCAGCCCCAGCATTTT.

This chain uses TRBV5-4 with TRBJ1-6; a weak D match, TRBD1 (6 bases). Per the germline V gene, CDR1 is SGHNT and CDR2 is YYREEE (reference sequence). The ends were cut back, 5 bases at V and 7 bases at J, with 16 bases in the middle. There are 15 residues in the CDR3. The CDR3 DNA sequence: TGTGCCAGCAGGGCAGGGACAAGCGGGAATTCACCCCTCCACTTT. This encodes CASRAGTSGNSPLHF.

The gene calls are TRBV5-4 and TRBJ1-2; D remains ambiguous. Looked up from germline, CDR1 is SGHNT and CDR2 is YYREEE (reference sequence). V lost 4 bases to trimming and J lost 6 bases, with 16 bases between them. CDR3 size: 14 residues. The DNA of the CDR3 is TGTGCCAGCAGCGGGCCCAATCCTTCGGATGGCTACACCTTC. It is translated as CASSGPNPSDGYTF.

The V call is TRBV18, the J call TRBJ2-7, with D tentatively TRBD2 (5 bases). V lost 4 bases to trimming and J lost 2 bases, with 18 bases between them. The CDR3 runs 16 residues. Germline lookup yields CDR1 KGHSH and CDR2 LQKENI. CDR3 in amino acids: CASSHSRGRVPYEQYV. CDR3 coding DNA: TGTGCCAGCTCACACTCACGGGGTAGGGTACCCTACGAGCAGTACGTC.

The genes are TRBV5-1 and TRBJ1-1; perhaps TRBD1 as D (6 bases). Trimming took off 0 bases at V and 7 bases at J, with 16 bases between the two ends. The CDR3 consists of 15 residues. Germline CDR1 and CDR2: SGHRS and YFSETQ. CDR3 sequence reads: CASSLEVGGLGEAFF. The CDR3 DNA reads as TGCGCCAGCAGCTTGGAAGTGGGGGGCCTCGGTGAAGCTTTCTTT. The whole variable domain, remainder taken from reference TRBV5-1 and TRBJ1-1, is KAGVTQTPRYLIKTRGQQVTLSCSPISGHRSVSWYQQTPGQGLQFLFEYFSETQRNKGNFPGRFSGRQFSNSRSEMNVSTLELGDSALYLCASSLEVGGLGEAFFGQGTRLTVV.

V and J are TRBV4-1 and TRBJ1-6; a weak D match, TRBD1 (6 bases). Germline V gene sequence: CDR1 MGHRA, CDR2 YSYEKL. The CDR3 length is 17 residues. The germline V and J ends were trimmed by 0 bases and 6 bases, with 15 bases remaining between them. CDR3 loop: CASSQDRGGWGNSPLHF. CDR3 nucleotides: TGCGCCAGCAGCCAAGATCGGGGGGGCTGGGGTAATTCACCCCTCCACTTT.